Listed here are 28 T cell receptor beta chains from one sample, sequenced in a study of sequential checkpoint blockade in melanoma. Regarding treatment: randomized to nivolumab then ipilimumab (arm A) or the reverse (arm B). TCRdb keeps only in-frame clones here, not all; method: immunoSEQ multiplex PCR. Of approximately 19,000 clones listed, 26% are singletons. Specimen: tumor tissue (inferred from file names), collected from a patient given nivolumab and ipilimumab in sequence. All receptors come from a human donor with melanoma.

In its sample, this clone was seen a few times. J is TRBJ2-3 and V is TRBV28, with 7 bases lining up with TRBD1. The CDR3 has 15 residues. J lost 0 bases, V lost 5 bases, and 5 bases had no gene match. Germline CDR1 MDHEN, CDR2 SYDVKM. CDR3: CASSLRTGSTDTQYF. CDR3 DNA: TGTGCCAGCAGTCTCCGGACAGGAAGCACAGATACGCAGTATTTT.

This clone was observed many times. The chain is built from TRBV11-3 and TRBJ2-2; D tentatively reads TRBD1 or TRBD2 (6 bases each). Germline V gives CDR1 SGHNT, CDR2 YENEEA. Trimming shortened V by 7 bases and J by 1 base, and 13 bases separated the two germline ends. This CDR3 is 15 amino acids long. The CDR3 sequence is CASTVGGMNTGELFF. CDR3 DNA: TGTGCCAGCACCGTAGGGGGGATGAACACCGGGGAGCTGTTTTTT.

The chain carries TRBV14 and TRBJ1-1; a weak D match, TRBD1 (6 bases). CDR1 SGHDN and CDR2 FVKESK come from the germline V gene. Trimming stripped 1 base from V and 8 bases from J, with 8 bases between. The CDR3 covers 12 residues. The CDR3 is CASSQVGQEAFF. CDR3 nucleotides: TGTGCCAGCAGCCAAGTTGGACAGGAAGCTTTCTTT.

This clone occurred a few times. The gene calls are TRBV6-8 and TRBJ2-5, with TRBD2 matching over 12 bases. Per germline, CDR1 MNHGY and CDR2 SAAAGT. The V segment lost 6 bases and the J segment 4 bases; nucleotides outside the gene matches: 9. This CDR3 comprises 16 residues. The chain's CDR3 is CASSLPTSGGRETQYF. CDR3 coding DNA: TGTGCCAGCAGCCTTCCGACTAGCGGGGGACGAGAGACCCAGTACTTC.

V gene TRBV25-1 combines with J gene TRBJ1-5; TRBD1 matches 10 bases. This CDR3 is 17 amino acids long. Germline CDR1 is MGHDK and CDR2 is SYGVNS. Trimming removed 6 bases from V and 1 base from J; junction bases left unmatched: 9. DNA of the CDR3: TGTGCCAGCAGACAACCGGGACAGGGGATAAGCAATCAGCCCCAGCATTTT. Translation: CASRQPGQGISNQPQHF.

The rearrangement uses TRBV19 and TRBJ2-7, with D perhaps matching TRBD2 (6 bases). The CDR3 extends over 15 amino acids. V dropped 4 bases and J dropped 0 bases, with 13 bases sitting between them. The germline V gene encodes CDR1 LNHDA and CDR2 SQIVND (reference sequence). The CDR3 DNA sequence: TGTGCCAGTAGTAGACTTAGCGGCCCCTCCTACGAGCAGTACTTC. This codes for CASSRLSGPSYEQYF.

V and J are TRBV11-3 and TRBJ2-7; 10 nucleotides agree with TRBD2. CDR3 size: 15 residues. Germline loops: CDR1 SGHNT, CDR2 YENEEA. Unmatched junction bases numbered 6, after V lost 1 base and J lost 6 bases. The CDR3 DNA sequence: TGTGCCAGCAGCTTAGGACTTAGCGGGAGGAGCGAGCAGTACTTC. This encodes CASSLGLSGRSEQYF.

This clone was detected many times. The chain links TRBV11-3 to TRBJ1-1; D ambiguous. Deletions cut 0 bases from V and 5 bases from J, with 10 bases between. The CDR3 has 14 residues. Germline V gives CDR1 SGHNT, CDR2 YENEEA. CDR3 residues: CASSLEVRRTEAFF. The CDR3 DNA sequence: TGTGCCAGCAGCTTAGAAGTTCGCCGAACTGAAGCTTTCTTT.

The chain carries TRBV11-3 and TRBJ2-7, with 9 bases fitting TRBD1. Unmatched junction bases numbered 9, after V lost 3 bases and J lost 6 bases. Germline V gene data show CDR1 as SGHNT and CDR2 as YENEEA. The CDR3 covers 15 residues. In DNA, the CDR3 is TGTGCCAGCAGCTTGTATGGACAGGGGTCTTTCGAGCAGTACTTC. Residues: CASSLYGQGSFEQYF. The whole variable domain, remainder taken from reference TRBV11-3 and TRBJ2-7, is EAGVVQSPRYKIIEKKQPVAFWCNPISGHNTLYWYLQNLGQGPELLIRYENEEAVDDSQLPKDRFSAERLKGVDSTLKIQPAELGDSAVYLCASSLYGQGSFEQYFGPGTRLTVT.

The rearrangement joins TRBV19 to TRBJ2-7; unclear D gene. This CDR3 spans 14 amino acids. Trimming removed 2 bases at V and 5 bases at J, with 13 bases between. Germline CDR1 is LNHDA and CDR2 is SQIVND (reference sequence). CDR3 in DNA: TGTGCCAGTAGTATAAGGCAAGCGCCCAACGAGCAGTACTTC. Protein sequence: CASSIRQAPNEQYF.

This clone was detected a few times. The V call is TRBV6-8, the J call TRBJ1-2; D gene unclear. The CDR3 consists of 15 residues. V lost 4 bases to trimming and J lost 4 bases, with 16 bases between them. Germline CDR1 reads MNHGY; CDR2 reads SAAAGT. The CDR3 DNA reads TGTGCCAGCAGTTCTCTTCTCCCCGGCGGCTATGGCTACACCTTC. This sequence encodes CASSSLLPGGYGYTF.

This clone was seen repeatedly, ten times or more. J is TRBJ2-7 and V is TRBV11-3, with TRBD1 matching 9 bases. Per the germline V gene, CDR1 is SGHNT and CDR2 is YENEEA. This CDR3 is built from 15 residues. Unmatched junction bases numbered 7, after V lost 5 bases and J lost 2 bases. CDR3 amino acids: CASSRAGQGPYEQYF. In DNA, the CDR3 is TGTGCCAGCAGCCGCGCGGGACAGGGTCCCTACGAGCAGTACTTC. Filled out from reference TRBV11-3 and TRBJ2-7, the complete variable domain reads EAGVVQSPRYKIIEKKQPVAFWCNPISGHNTLYWYLQNLGQGPELLIRYENEEAVDDSQLPKDRFSAERLKGVDSTLKIQPAELGDSAVYLCASSRAGQGPYEQYFGPGTRLTVT.

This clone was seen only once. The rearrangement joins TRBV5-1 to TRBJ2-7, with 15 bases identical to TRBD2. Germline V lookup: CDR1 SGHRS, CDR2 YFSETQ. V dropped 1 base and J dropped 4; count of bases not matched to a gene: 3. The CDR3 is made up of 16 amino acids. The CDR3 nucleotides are TGCGCCAGCAGCTTGACCGGGACTAGCGGGAGGTACGAGCAGTACTTC. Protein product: CASSLTGTSGRYEQYF.

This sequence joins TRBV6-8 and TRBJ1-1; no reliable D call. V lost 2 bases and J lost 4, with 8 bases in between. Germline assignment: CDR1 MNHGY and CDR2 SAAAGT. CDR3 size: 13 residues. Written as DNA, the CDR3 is TGTGCCAGCAGTTACACTCGGAGCACTGAAGCTTTCTTT. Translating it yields CASSYTRSTEAFF.

CDR3 sequence (DNA): TGCGCCAGCAGTTCCACAGGGCCAAACGAGACCCAGTACTTC. The encoded protein is CASSSTGPNETQYF. The rearrangement joins TRBV23-1 to TRBJ2-5, with D possibly being TRBD1 (6 bases). TRBV23-1 is placed among ORFs of uncertain function. There are 14 residues in the CDR3. The V end was cut by 5 bases, the J end by 5 bases, with 15 bases between.

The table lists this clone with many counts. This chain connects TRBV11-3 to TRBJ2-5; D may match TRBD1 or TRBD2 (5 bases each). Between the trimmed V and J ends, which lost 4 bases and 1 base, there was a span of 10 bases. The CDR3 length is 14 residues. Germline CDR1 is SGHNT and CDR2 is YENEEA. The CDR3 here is CASSWDGPQETQYF. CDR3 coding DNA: TGTGCCAGCAGCTGGGACGGTCCCCAAGAGACCCAGTACTTC.

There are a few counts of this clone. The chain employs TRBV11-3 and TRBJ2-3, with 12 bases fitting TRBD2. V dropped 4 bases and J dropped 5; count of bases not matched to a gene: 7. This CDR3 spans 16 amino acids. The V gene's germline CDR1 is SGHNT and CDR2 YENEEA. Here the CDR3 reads CASSSTKTSGRDTQYF. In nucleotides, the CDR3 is TGTGCCAGCAGCTCGACTAAGACTAGCGGGAGAGATACGCAGTATTTT. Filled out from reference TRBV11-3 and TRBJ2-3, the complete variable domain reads EAGVVQSPRYKIIEKKQPVAFWCNPISGHNTLYWYLQNLGQGPELLIRYENEEAVDDSQLPKDRFSAERLKGVDSTLKIQPAELGDSAVYLCASSSTKTSGRDTQYFGPGTRLTVL.

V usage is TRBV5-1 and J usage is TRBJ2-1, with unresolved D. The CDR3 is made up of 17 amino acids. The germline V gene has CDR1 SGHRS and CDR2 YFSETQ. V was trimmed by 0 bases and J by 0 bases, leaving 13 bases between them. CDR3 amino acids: CASSLDLAPSSYNEQFF. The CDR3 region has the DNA TGCGCCAGCAGCTTGGATCTCGCGCCTAGCTCCTACAATGAGCAGTTCTTC.

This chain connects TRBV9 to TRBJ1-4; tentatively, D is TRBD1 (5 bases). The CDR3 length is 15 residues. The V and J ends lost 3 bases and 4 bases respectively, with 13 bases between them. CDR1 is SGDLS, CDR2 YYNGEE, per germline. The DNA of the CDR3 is TGTGCCAGCAGCGCGGGGGATCTGGTTAATGAAAAACTGTTTTTT. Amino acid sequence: CASSAGDLVNEKLFF.

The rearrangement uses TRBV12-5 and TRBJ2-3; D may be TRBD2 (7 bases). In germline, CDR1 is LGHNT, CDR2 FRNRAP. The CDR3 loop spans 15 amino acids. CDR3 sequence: CASNVRGTNTDTQYF. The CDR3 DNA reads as TGTGCCAGCAATGTTAGGGGGACTAACACAGATACGCAGTATTTT.

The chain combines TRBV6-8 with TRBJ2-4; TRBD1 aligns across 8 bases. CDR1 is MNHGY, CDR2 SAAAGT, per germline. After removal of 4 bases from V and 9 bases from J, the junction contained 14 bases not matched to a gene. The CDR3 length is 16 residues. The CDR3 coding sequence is TGTGCCAGCAGTTCCCTTAAGGACAGGGATGTAGGCATTCAGTACTTC. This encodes CASSSLKDRDVGIQYF.

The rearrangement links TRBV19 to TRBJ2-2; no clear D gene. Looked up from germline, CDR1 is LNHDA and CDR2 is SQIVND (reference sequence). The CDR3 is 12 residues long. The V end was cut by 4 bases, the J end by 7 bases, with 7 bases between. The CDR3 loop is CASSTSGGELFF. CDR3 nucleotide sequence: TGTGCCAGTAGTACCTCCGGCGGGGAGCTGTTTTTT. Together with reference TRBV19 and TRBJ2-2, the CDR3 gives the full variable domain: DGGITQSPKYLFRKEGQNVTLSCEQNLNHDAMYWYRQDPGQGLRLIYYSQIVNDFQKGDIAEGYSVSREKKESFPLTVTSAQKNPTAFYLCASSTSGGELFFGEGSRLTVL.

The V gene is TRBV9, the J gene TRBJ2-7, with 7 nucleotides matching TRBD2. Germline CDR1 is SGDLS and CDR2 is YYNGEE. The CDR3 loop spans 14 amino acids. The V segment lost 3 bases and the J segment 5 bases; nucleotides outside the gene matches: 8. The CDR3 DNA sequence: TGTGCCAGCAGCGGCGCCTTGGGAGGGAACGAGCAGTACTTC. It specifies CASSGALGGNEQYF. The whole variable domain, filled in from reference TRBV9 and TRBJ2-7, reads DSGVTQTPKHLITATGQRVTLRCSPRSGDLSVYWYQQSLDQGLQFLIQYYNGEERAKGNILERFSAQQFPDLHSELNLSSLELGDSALYFCASSGALGGNEQYFGPGTRLTVT.

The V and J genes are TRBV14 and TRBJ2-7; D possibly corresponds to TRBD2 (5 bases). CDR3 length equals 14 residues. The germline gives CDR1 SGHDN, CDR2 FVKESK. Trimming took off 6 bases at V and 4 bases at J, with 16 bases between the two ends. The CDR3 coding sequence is TGTGCCAGCAGTCGTCCCGGGGAAACTTACGAGCAGTACTTC. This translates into CASSRPGETYEQYF.

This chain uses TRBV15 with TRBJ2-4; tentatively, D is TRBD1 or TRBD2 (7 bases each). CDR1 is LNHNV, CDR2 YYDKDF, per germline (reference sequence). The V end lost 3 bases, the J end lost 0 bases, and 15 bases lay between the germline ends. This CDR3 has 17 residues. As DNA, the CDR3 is TGTGCCACCAGCAGTCCCCAGGGGGGGTTAGCCAAAAACATTCAGTACTTC. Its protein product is CATSSPQGGLAKNIQYF.

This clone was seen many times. This CDR3 reads CASSPGRGEYGYTF. The CDR3 coding sequence is TGTGCCAGCAGCCCTGGGAGGGGAGAATATGGCTACACCTTC. The rearrangement links TRBV9 to TRBJ1-2, with a tentative D call TRBD1 (5 bases). The CDR3 has 14 residues. Germline-derived CDR1 and CDR2 are SGDLS and YYNGEE. Trimming took 4 bases from V and 5 from J, leaving 15 bases between them.

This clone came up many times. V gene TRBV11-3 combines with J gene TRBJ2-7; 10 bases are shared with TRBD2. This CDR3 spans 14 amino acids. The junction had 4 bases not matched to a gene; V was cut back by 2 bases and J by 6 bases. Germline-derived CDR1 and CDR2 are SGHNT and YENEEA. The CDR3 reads CASSLLAGEGEQYF. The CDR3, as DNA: TGTGCCAGCAGCTTACTAGCGGGAGAGGGCGAGCAGTACTTC.

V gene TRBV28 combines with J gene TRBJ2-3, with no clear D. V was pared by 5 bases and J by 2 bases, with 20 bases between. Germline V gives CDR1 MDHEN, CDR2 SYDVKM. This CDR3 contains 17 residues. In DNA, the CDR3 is TGTGCCAGCAGTCCCTACGTTAGGTCTACCCTCACAGATACGCAGTATTTT. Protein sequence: CASSPYVRSTLTDTQYF.